This TCR beta chain was observed in a study of OX40 agonist ivuxolimab in advanced cancers. This CDR3 has 15 residues. Germline-derived CDR1 and CDR2 are SEHNR and FQNEAQ (reference sequence). Trimming took off 5 bases at V and 1 base at J, with 13 bases between the two ends. Repertoires were generated with immunoSEQ multiplex PCR, while TCRdb's copy carries only in-frame clones and drops some. The data show around 83,000 clones, roughly nine tenths seen once. The genes are TRBV7-9 and TRBJ2-3; no clear D gene. This receptor was identified in an adult with an advanced solid tumor such as melanoma, head and neck, liver or kidney cancer. Here the sequenced sample was CD4+ or CD8+ T cells sorted from blood, taken in a trial of the OX40 agonist ivuxolimab. The DNA for the CDR3 is TGTGCCAGCAGCCCCCCGGACCCGGGCACAGATACGCAGTATTTT. Translating it yields CASSPPDPGTDTQYF.